A single sample gave rise to the 28 T cell receptor beta chains below, sequenced in a study of shared clonotypes between healthy human individuals. Assay: immunoSEQ multiplex PCR; the TCRdb copy retains only in-frame clones and omits some. Of approximately 2.3 million clones listed, about 92% are singletons. The source material was naive CD4+ T cells from PBMCs. Subset specified: CD45RA+ positively selected. The receptors originated from a man aged 18 to 30 in good health. Some clones in this sample may be carry-over from other donors' samples.

The genes are TRBV5-1 and TRBJ2-4; TRBD2 matches at 11 bases. This CDR3 is built from 14 residues. The trim removed 2 bases at V and 15 bases at J, leaving 10 bases unmatched. Germline V CDR1 and CDR2: SGHRS, YFSETQ. The chain's CDR3 is CASSFTGTSGQRYF. The CDR3 DNA reads as TGCGCCAGCAGCTTTACCGGGACTAGCGGCCAAAGGTACTTC. The complete variable domain, with remaining parts taken from reference TRBV5-1 and TRBJ2-4, reads KAGVTQTPRYLIKTRGQQVTLSCSPISGHRSVSWYQQTPGQGLQFLFEYFSETQRNKGNFPGRFSGRQFSNSRSEMNVSTLELGDSALYLCASSFTGTSGQRYFGAGTRLSVL.

The chain links TRBV27 to TRBJ2-3; D call uncertain. This CDR3 is 14 amino acids long. The V end was cut by 6 bases, the J end by 4 bases, with 14 bases between. Germline V CDR1 and CDR2: MNHEY, SMNVEV (reference sequence). The CDR3 spells CASSPWSRPDTQYF. The CDR3 DNA reads TGTGCCAGCAGCCCCTGGTCGAGGCCAGATACGCAGTATTTT.

The chain has TRBV6-1 and TRBJ1-3; D not certain. CDR3 length: 14 residues. Germline V gene sequence: CDR1 MNHNS, CDR2 SASEGT. The V end lost 4 bases, the J end lost 9 bases, and 16 bases lay between the germline ends. The CDR3 DNA is TGTGCCAGCAGTGGCGCTTTAGTTTGGGGCACCATATATTTT. This translates into CASSGALVWGTIYF.

The chain joins TRBV2 to TRBJ2-7; D gene ambiguous. The CDR3 totals 14 residues. Germline loops: CDR1 SNHLY, CDR2 FYNNEI. V lost 0 bases and J 2 bases, leaving 8 bases between the germline ends. For the CDR3, the DNA is TGTGCCAGCAGTGAAGCCGGAACCCCCTACGAGCAGTACTTC. Translating gives CASSEAGTPYEQYF.

As concerns this clone: The same CDR3 can be traced to other DNA sequences in this sample. The chain recombines TRBV7-3 with TRBJ2-2; the D is unclear. This CDR3 is 13 amino acids long. Trimming left V 6 bases short and J 0 bases short, with 5 bases between. CDR1 and CDR2 (germline): SGHTA, FQGTGA. DNA of the CDR3: TGTGCCAGCAGTCTCTCGAACACCGGGGAGCTGTTTTTT. Protein product: CASSLSNTGELFF.

The chain combines TRBV6-6 with TRBJ1-5; D is possibly TRBD1 (5 bases). The CDR3 has 13 amino acids. V lost 8 bases and J 6 bases, leaving 14 bases between the germline ends. Germline lookup yields CDR1 MNHNY and CDR2 SVGAGI (reference sequence). The CDR3 bases are TGTGCCAGCTCGAGCAGGGTAGGTCAGCCCCAGCATTTT. It translates to CASSSRVGQPQHF.

The rearrangement uses TRBV29-1 and TRBJ1-1; perhaps TRBD1 as D (5 bases). The CDR3 loop spans 14 amino acids. Looked up from germline, CDR1 is SQVTM and CDR2 is ANQGSEA. Trimming took 7 bases from V and 5 from J, leaving 20 bases between them. The CDR3 DNA reads as TGCAGCGCCCAACCCCATCAGGGTCGGACTGAAGCTTTCTTT. Translating it yields CSAQPHQGRTEAFF.

The chain has TRBV5-1 and TRBJ1-4; 7 bases agree with TRBD1. Germline CDR1 reads SGHRS; CDR2 reads YFSETQ. V shed 4 bases and J 7 bases; nucleotides not matched to a gene: 16. This CDR3 is 17 amino acids long. As DNA, the CDR3 is TGCGCCAGCAGCCCGAGTGTCTCGGGACAGAAGGCTGAAAAACTGTTTTTT. Protein product: CASSPSVSGQKAEKLFF.

CDR3 nucleotides: TGTGCCAGTAGATCACTAGCGGGAGATTCAGATACGCAGTATTTT. It encodes CASRSLAGDSDTQYF. The V gene is TRBV19, the J gene TRBJ2-3; 11 bases match TRBD2. CDR3 size: 15 residues. V trimming: 6 bases; J trimming: 4 bases; junction bases outside the gene matches: 6. Germline CDR1 reads LNHDA; CDR2 reads SQIVND (reference sequence).

The chain has TRBV11-2 and TRBJ1-1; D perhaps matches TRBD1 (6 bases). Germline V CDR1 and CDR2: SGHAT, FQNNGV. This CDR3 contains 12 residues. Trimming shortened V by 5 bases and J by 5 bases, and 9 bases separated the two germline ends. The CDR3 loop reads CASSPTGTEAFF. CDR3 DNA sequence: TGTGCCAGCAGCCCCACAGGGACTGAAGCTTTCTTT.

CDR3 protein: CASEDRGGETQYF. CDR3 bases: TGCGCCAGTGAGGACAGGGGCGGGGAGACCCAGTACTTC. The genes are TRBV5-1 and TRBJ2-5; 9 nucleotides align to TRBD1. The ends lost 8 bases at V and 5 bases at J; junction bases unmatched: 7. Germline CDR1 and CDR2: SGHRS and YFSETQ. CDR3 length equals 13 residues.

The sample holds one count of this clone. The chain joins TRBV11-2 to TRBJ1-3, with D perhaps matching TRBD1 (5 bases). CDR1 is SGHAT, CDR2 FQNNGV, per germline. This CDR3 has 18 amino acids. Trimming took 1 base from V and 2 from J, leaving 18 bases between them. The CDR3 region has the DNA TGTGCCAGCAGCTTAGGTCCCGAAGGCGGGGGAGCTGGAAACACCATATATTTT. As protein: CASSLGPEGGGAGNTIYF.

This clone was observed a handful of times. Other DNA sequences in this sample translate to the same CDR3. CDR3 nucleotide sequence: TGTGCCAGCAGCGTAACAGGGGAAACTGAAGCTTTCTTT. Translated, it gives CASSVTGETEAFF. The gene calls are TRBV9 and TRBJ1-1; 7 bases fit TRBD1. Germline lookup yields CDR1 SGDLS and CDR2 YYNGEE. The trim removed 1 base at V and 5 bases at J, leaving 2 bases unmatched. This CDR3 comprises 13 residues. Complete variable domain (other parts from reference TRBV9 and TRBJ1-1): DSGVTQTPKHLITATGQRVTLRCSPRSGDLSVYWYQQSLDQGLQFLIQYYNGEERAKGNILERFSAQQFPDLHSELNLSSLELGDSALYFCASSVTGETEAFFGQGTRLTVV.

Comment on this clone: This same CDR3 is encoded by further DNA sequences in the sample. V gene TRBV28 combines with J gene TRBJ2-1, with a possible D match to TRBD2 (5 bases). CDR1 and CDR2 from the germline V gene are MDHEN and SYDVKM. V was pared by 5 bases and J by 0 bases, with 8 bases between. This CDR3 has 14 residues. The CDR3, as DNA: TGTGCCAGCAGTCCCGCGGGCTCCTACAATGAGCAGTTCTTC. It specifies CASSPAGSYNEQFF. The variable domain in full, with the rest retrieved from reference TRBV28 and TRBJ2-1, is DVKVTQSSRYLVKRTGEKVFLECVQDMDHENMFWYRQDPGLGLRLIYFSYDVKMKEKGDIPEGYSVSREKKERFSLILESASTNQTSMYLCASSPAGSYNEQFFGPGTRLTVL.

V and J are TRBV29-1 and TRBJ2-7, with TRBD2 as a possible D gene (5 bases). Trimming removed 6 bases from V and 3 bases from J, with 12 bases in between. This CDR3 region has 12 residues. CDR1 is SQVTM, CDR2 ANQGSEA, per germline. The CDR3 DNA sequence: TGCAGCGTGGGAGACCTTAACTACGAGCAGTACTTC. Translated: CSVGDLNYEQYF.

The chain recombines TRBV5-1 with TRBJ2-7; D uncertain. Germline loops: CDR1 SGHRS, CDR2 YFSETQ. The germline V and J ends were trimmed by 0 bases and 3 bases, with 13 bases remaining between them. The CDR3 loop spans 15 amino acids. The CDR3, as DNA: TGCGCCAGCAGCTTGGAGCCGGTTCTGGGCTACGAGCAGTACTTC. Its translation: CASSLEPVLGYEQYF.

J is TRBJ1-2 and V is TRBV11-2; the D is unclear. Per germline, CDR1 SGHAT and CDR2 FQNNGV. The V end lost 6 bases, the J end lost 7 bases, and 24 bases lay between the germline ends. The CDR3 sequence is 16 residues long. Here the CDR3 reads CASSSTSYTTGSGYTF. The CDR3 nucleotides are TGTGCCAGCAGTTCTACATCTTACACGACGGGAAGTGGCTACACCTTC. The whole variable domain, filled in from reference TRBV11-2 and TRBJ1-2, reads EAGVAQSPRYKIIEKRQSVAFWCNPISGHATLYWYQQILGQGPKLLIQFQNNGVVDDSQLPKDRFSAERLKGVDSTLKIQPAKLEDSAVYLCASSSTSYTTGSGYTFGSGTRLTVV.

V gene TRBV27 combines with J gene TRBJ2-1; no definite D call. The CDR3 is 14 residues long. Trimming pared 6 bases from V and 8 bases from J, leaving 17 bases between. CDR1 and CDR2 from the germline V gene are MNHEY and SMNVEV (reference sequence). CDR3 region: CASRVLQRRDEQFF. The CDR3 region has the DNA TGTGCCAGCAGAGTTCTACAGAGAAGGGATGAGCAGTTCTTC.

The J gene is TRBJ2-1, the V gene TRBV7-2, with no clear D. The CDR3 is made up of 13 amino acids. V was shortened by 2 bases and J by 6 bases, with 8 bases between the two germline ends. Germline assignment: CDR1 SGHTA and CDR2 FQGNSA. Here the CDR3 DNA reads TGTGCCAGCAGCTTAACTATAGGCAATGAGCAGTTCTTC. This encodes CASSLTIGNEQFF.

The CDR3 region is CASSGNGNQPQHF. The CDR3 DNA reads as TGTGCCAGCAGTGGTAACGGCAATCAGCCCCAGCATTTT. The chain combines TRBV2 with TRBJ1-5; no clear D. CDR3 length equals 13 residues. V gave up 4 bases and J gave up 2 bases, with 6 bases separating them. Germline loops: CDR1 SNHLY, CDR2 FYNNEI.

A word on this clone: Other DNA sequences in the sample encode the same CDR3. The rearrangement links TRBV28 to TRBJ1-1, with TRBD1 as a possible D gene (5 bases). Per germline, CDR1 MDHEN and CDR2 SYDVKM. The CDR3 spans 13 residues. V lost 4 bases to trimming and J lost 1 base, with 7 bases between them. CDR3 amino acids: CASSSDRNTEAFF. CDR3 DNA sequence: TGTGCCAGCAGTTCTGACAGGAACACTGAAGCTTTCTTT. Variable domain in full (rest from reference TRBV28 and TRBJ1-1): DVKVTQSSRYLVKRTGEKVFLECVQDMDHENMFWYRQDPGLGLRLIYFSYDVKMKEKGDIPEGYSVSREKKERFSLILESASTNQTSMYLCASSSDRNTEAFFGQGTRLTVV.

This rearrangement joins TRBV19 to TRBJ2-1; D is possibly TRBD2 (5 bases). This CDR3 spans 15 amino acids. The germline gives CDR1 LNHDA, CDR2 SQIVND (reference sequence). The V gene lost 4 bases and the J gene lost 2 bases, with 12 bases spanning the gap. DNA of the CDR3: TGTGCCAGTAGTACAGTAGCGACCACCTACAATGAGCAGTTCTTC. Its translation: CASSTVATTYNEQFF.

The rearrangement joins TRBV29-1 to TRBJ1-2, with TRBD1 identical over 9 bases. The length of the CDR3 is 13 residues. Trimming removed 2 bases from V and 6 bases from J; junction bases left unmatched: 4. CDR1 SQVTM and CDR2 ANQGSEA come from the germline V gene. This chain's CDR3 is CSVEKGQGNGYTF. CDR3 bases: TGCAGCGTTGAAAAGGGACAGGGAAATGGCTACACCTTC.

J is TRBJ2-1 and V is TRBV9; no definite D call. Trimming cost V 3 bases and J 3 bases, with 22 bases left between them. Germline CDR1 and CDR2: SGDLS and YYNGEE. This CDR3 is 18 amino acids long. CDR3 region: CASSGLPGQTPNYNEQFF. The CDR3, as DNA: TGTGCCAGCAGCGGCCTACCGGGCCAAACCCCGAACTACAATGAGCAGTTCTTC.

A word on this clone: Other DNA variants within this sample encode the same CDR3. J is TRBJ1-1 and V is TRBV7-2; TRBD1 is a possible D gene (6 bases). The CDR3 has 15 residues. Germline CDR1 SGHTA, CDR2 FQGNSA. Trimming left V 1 base short and J 0 bases short, with 9 bases between. This chain's CDR3 is CASSLVTGMNTEAFF. The DNA of the CDR3 is TGTGCCAGCAGCTTAGTCACAGGGATGAACACTGAAGCTTTCTTT.

The chain links TRBV7-9 to TRBJ1-1, with 7 bases identical to TRBD1. The CDR3 contains 14 residues. Trimming at V came to 2 bases and at J to 8 bases, leaving 8 bases not matched to a gene. Germline V gives CDR1 SEHNR, CDR2 FQNEAQ (reference sequence). The chain's CDR3 is CASSLRGPVQEAFF. The DNA for the CDR3 is TGTGCCAGCAGCTTAAGGGGGCCGGTTCAGGAAGCTTTCTTT.

J is TRBJ2-2 and V is TRBV4-1; D unclear. V lost 0 bases and J 1 base, leaving 12 bases between the germline ends. The CDR3 contains 17 residues. CDR1 and CDR2 from the germline V gene are MGHRA and YSYEKL. The CDR3 here is CASSQDRSAGNTGELFF. CDR3 coding DNA: TGCGCCAGCAGCCAAGATCGATCGGCCGGGAACACCGGGGAGCTGTTTTTT.

The rearrangement uses TRBV27 and TRBJ1-2, with TRBD1 matching over 7 bases. This CDR3 comprises 16 residues. Germline CDR1 MNHEY, CDR2 SMNVEV (reference sequence). V was pared by 2 bases and J by 6 bases, with 12 bases of the junction left unmatched. DNA of the CDR3: TGTGCCAGCAGTTTACGGGGACTTTGGGACAGCCATGGCTACACCTTC. It is translated as CASSLRGLWDSHGYTF.